A single sample gave rise to the 29 T cell receptor beta chains below, sequenced in a study of cytomegalovirus exposure and HLA in healthy donors. PCR employed 60 Vbeta and 13 Jbeta primers. Using immunoSEQ multiplex PCR, the repertoire was profiled, and TCRdb retains in-frame clones only, with some absent. The sample shows about 78,000 clones, roughly 80% of them seen only once. Sequenced: PBMCs. Receptors were obtained from a male donor in good health and CMV-seronegative.

V gene TRBV9 combines with J gene TRBJ2-5; D is undetermined. The CDR3 totals 14 residues. Per the germline V gene, CDR1 is SGDLS and CDR2 is YYNGEE. V lost 3 bases, J lost 4 bases, and 13 bases lay in between. For the CDR3, the DNA is TGTGCCAGCAGCGCCGAAGCCGTGCCAGAGACCCAGTACTTC. Amino acid sequence: CASSAEAVPETQYF.

The rearrangement joins TRBV7-6 to TRBJ2-5; TRBD2 might be the D (5 bases). V was clipped by 2 bases and J by 5 bases, with 18 bases between them. This CDR3 contains 16 residues. The germline CDR1 and CDR2 sequences are SGHVS and FNYEAQ. The CDR3 loop is CASSLSGPGLGETQYF. DNA of the CDR3: TGTGCCAGCAGCTTATCGGGCCCGGGGTTAGGGGAGACCCAGTACTTC.

This chain joins TRBV2 and TRBJ2-1; TRBD2 agrees at 12 bases. Germline trimming cut 4 bases from V and 9 bases from J; bases unmatched to any gene: 7. CDR1 and CDR2 (germline): SNHLY, FYNNEI. This CDR3 spans 15 amino acids. CDR3 protein: CASSGRLAGAAEQFF. For the CDR3, the DNA is TGTGCCAGCAGTGGCCGACTAGCGGGAGCAGCTGAGCAGTTCTTC.

On this clone: Compared with germline, one end of the junction differs, possibly owing to a read error. The chain couples TRBV30 to TRBJ1-5; TRBD1 is a possible D gene (6 bases). Germline loops: CDR1 GTSNPN, CDR2 SVGIG (reference sequence). The CDR3 is 14 amino acids. Written as DNA, the CDR3 is TGTGCCTGGAGTGTCGGCAGGGGAGTTCAGCCCCAGAATTTT. It is translated as CAWSVGRGVQPQNF.

This clone was found a few times. The chain carries TRBV7-9 and TRBJ2-5; D possibly corresponds to TRBD1 (6 bases). The CDR3 spans 14 residues. In germline, CDR1 is SEHNR, CDR2 FQNEAQ (reference sequence). V lost 5 bases and J lost 4, with 14 bases in between. The CDR3 spells CASSRNRGGETQYF. The DNA of the CDR3 is TGTGCCAGCAGCCGAAACCGAGGGGGAGAGACCCAGTACTTC.

The table lists this clone with a few counts. The CDR3 region is CASSPAQGSYGYTF. CDR3 sequence (DNA): TGTGCCAGCTCACCGGCACAGGGTAGCTATGGCTACACCTTC. The J gene is TRBJ1-2, the V gene TRBV18, with D perhaps matching TRBD1 (6 bases). Between the trimmed V and J ends, which lost 3 bases and 4 bases, there was a span of 12 bases. The CDR3 covers 14 residues. Germline V lookup: CDR1 KGHSH, CDR2 LQKENI.

This CDR3 reads CASSIAGKKPDTQYF. The CDR3 region has the DNA TGTGCCAGTAGTATAGCAGGGAAGAAACCAGATACGCAGTATTTT. V gene TRBV19 combines with J gene TRBJ2-3, with D possibly being TRBD1 (5 bases). CDR3 length: 15 amino acids. Germline V gene lookup returns CDR1 LNHDA and CDR2 SQIVND (reference sequence). Trimming shortened V by 1 base and J by 4 bases, and 12 bases separated the two germline ends.

The V call is TRBV30, the J call TRBJ1-2; D is perhaps TRBD1 (5 bases). CDR3 length: 15 residues. V was trimmed by 3 bases and J by 7 bases, leaving 21 bases between them. Germline V gene data show CDR1 as GTSNPN and CDR2 as SVGIG (reference sequence). The CDR3 reads CAWRFSRGRTCGYTF. DNA for the CDR3: TGTGCCTGGAGGTTTAGTCGGGGGAGGACCTGTGGCTACACCTTC. Full variable domain (missing parts from reference TRBV30 and TRBJ1-2): SQTIHQWPATLVQPVGSPLSLECTVEGTSNPNLYWYRQAAGRGLQLLFYSVGIGQISSEVPQNLSASRPQDRQFILSSKKLLLSDSGFYLCAWRFSRGRTCGYTFGSGTRLTVV.

This clone has a handful of counts. This chain joins TRBV27 and TRBJ1-2, with 7 bases lining up with TRBD1. This CDR3 is 14 amino acids long. The junction had 4 bases not matched to a gene; V was cut back by 3 bases and J by 3 bases. The V gene's germline CDR1 is MNHEY and CDR2 SMNVEV (reference sequence). The CDR3 DNA reads TGTGCCAGCAGTTTGACAGGGATCCACTATGGCTACACCTTC. It yields the protein CASSLTGIHYGYTF.

The chain couples TRBV5-6 to TRBJ2-7; D is ambiguous. The germline V and J ends were trimmed by 0 bases and 3 bases, with 10 bases remaining between them. In germline, CDR1 is SGHDT, CDR2 YYEEEE. This CDR3 has 14 residues. CDR3 protein: CASSLAPRYYEQYF. The CDR3 nucleotides are TGTGCCAGCAGCTTGGCACCCAGATACTACGAGCAGTACTTC.

The chain couples TRBV11-3 to TRBJ2-1; maybe TRBD1 (6 bases). Germline loops: CDR1 SGHNT, CDR2 YENEEA. The ends were cut back, 3 bases at V and 8 bases at J, with 11 bases in the middle. The CDR3 has 13 residues. The CDR3 nucleotides read TGTGCCAGCAGCTTTAATCAGGGGTATGAGCAGTTCTTC. Protein sequence: CASSFNQGYEQFF.

This chain joins TRBV7-6 and TRBJ2-7, with 7 bases that match TRBD1. Per the germline V gene, CDR1 is SGHVS and CDR2 is FNYEAQ. This CDR3 contains 15 residues. J was trimmed by 4 bases and V by 5 bases; bases with no gene match: 11. The CDR3 DNA follows: TGTGCCAGCAGCCCCGCACAGGGGTCTGAGTACGAGCAGTACTTC. This sequence encodes CASSPAQGSEYEQYF.

The chain carries TRBV6-5 and TRBJ2-5; TRBD2 might be the D (5 bases). Germline loops: CDR1 MNHEY, CDR2 SVGAGI. V was shortened by 6 bases and J by 1 base, with 12 bases between the two germline ends. The CDR3 consists of 14 residues. CDR3 region: CASRAQAAQETQYF. Written as DNA, the CDR3 is TGTGCCAGCAGGGCCCAAGCGGCCCAAGAGACCCAGTACTTC.

The chain couples TRBV7-7 to TRBJ2-1; TRBD1 might be the D (6 bases). The germline V gene has CDR1 SSHAT and CDR2 FNYEAQ (reference sequence). V was trimmed by 5 bases and J by 8 bases, leaving 19 bases between them. The CDR3 spans 15 residues. Written as DNA, the CDR3 is TGTGCCAGCAGCACCGGGACATCCCCAAGGGATGAGCAGTTCTTC. Amino acid sequence: CASSTGTSPRDEQFF.

The chain has TRBV6-6 and TRBJ2-7, with D perhaps matching TRBD2 (5 bases). Germline CDR1 and CDR2: MNHNY and SVGAGI (reference sequence). This CDR3 is built from 15 residues. The germline V and J ends were trimmed by 0 bases and 3 bases, with 12 bases remaining between them. The CDR3 DNA sequence: TGTGCCAGCAGTTACTCGAACGCCGGGGACTACGAGCAGTACTTC. Translated: CASSYSNAGDYEQYF.

V gene TRBV4-1 combines with J gene TRBJ1-5; TRBD1 aligns across 9 bases. With 5 bases clipped from V and 3 bases from J, the junction kept 8 bases outside the gene matches. The CDR3 loop spans 16 amino acids. Germline V CDR1 and CDR2: MGHRA, YSYEKL. CDR3 region: CASSTRDRELNQPQHF. The CDR3 DNA reads TGCGCCAGCAGCACCCGGGACAGGGAACTCAATCAGCCCCAGCATTTT.

DNA for the CDR3: TGTGCCAGCAGCGTAGAGGACGGGACTGGAAACACCATATATTTT. This translates into CASSVEDGTGNTIYF. This chain connects TRBV9 to TRBJ1-3; D uncertain. V gave up 0 bases and J gave up 2 bases, with 9 bases separating them. This CDR3 spans 15 amino acids. Looked up from germline, CDR1 is SGDLS and CDR2 is YYNGEE.

The chain uses TRBV6-6 and TRBJ1-1; 10 bases match TRBD1. The ends lost 3 bases at V and 4 bases at J; junction bases unmatched: 5. The CDR3 consists of 15 residues. Germline assignment: CDR1 MNHNY and CDR2 SVGAGI (reference sequence). The CDR3 is CASSYGRTGGTEAFF. DNA for the CDR3: TGTGCCAGCAGTTATGGTAGGACAGGGGGCACTGAAGCTTTCTTT.

The chain carries TRBV9 and TRBJ2-2; possibly TRBD2 for D (6 bases). Germline lookup yields CDR1 SGDLS and CDR2 YYNGEE. V was clipped by 1 base and J by 6 bases, with 10 bases between them. CDR3 size: 14 residues. CDR3 loop: CASSVFPGAGELFF. As DNA, the CDR3 is TGTGCCAGCAGCGTATTTCCGGGGGCCGGGGAGCTGTTTTTT.

This sequence joins TRBV7-9 and TRBJ1-1; possibly TRBD1 for D (5 bases). This CDR3 is built from 15 residues. Germline values: CDR1 SEHNR, CDR2 FQNEAQ (reference sequence). The V end was cut by 1 base, the J end by 1 base, with 10 bases between. CDR3 DNA: TGTGCCAGCAGCTTAGTGGGGCAAGCGAACACTGAAGCTTTCTTT. Encoded protein: CASSLVGQANTEAFF.

The chain recombines TRBV5-1 with TRBJ2-1, with D possibly being TRBD1 (5 bases). Germline CDR1 SGHRS, CDR2 YFSETQ. The V gene lost 0 bases and the J gene lost 4 bases, with 8 bases spanning the gap. The CDR3 loop spans 14 amino acids. The CDR3 DNA reads TGCGCCAGCAGCTTGGCGAGACAGTACAATGAGCAGTTCTTC. Protein product: CASSLARQYNEQFF. Drawing the rest from reference TRBV5-1 and TRBJ2-1, the complete variable domain is KAGVTQTPRYLIKTRGQQVTLSCSPISGHRSVSWYQQTPGQGLQFLFEYFSETQRNKGNFPGRFSGRQFSNSRSEMNVSTLELGDSALYLCASSLARQYNEQFFGPGTRLTVL.

The chain is built from TRBV7-3 and TRBJ2-1; 8 bases are a match to TRBD1. The length of the CDR3 is 15 residues. Trimming took 6 bases from V and 3 from J; bases not matched to a gene: 7. Looked up from germline, CDR1 is SGHTA and CDR2 is FQGTGA. The CDR3 region has the DNA TGTGCCAGCAGTGCAGACAGGGGCATCTACAATGAGCAGTTCTTC. Translating it yields CASSADRGIYNEQFF. The complete variable domain, with remaining parts taken from reference TRBV7-3 and TRBJ2-1, reads GAGVSQTPSNKVTEKGKYVELRCDPISGHTALYWYRQSLGQGPEFLIYFQGTGAADDSGLPNDRFFAVRPEGSVSTLKIQRTERGDSAVYLCASSADRGIYNEQFFGPGTRLTVL.

CDR3 DNA: TGTGCCAGCAGTATAGCGGTCACGGGTACGCAGTATTTT. The encoded protein is CASSIAVTGTQYF. The chain uses TRBV7-7 and TRBJ2-3; D may be TRBD2 (6 bases). Germline CDR1 is SSHAT and CDR2 is FNYEAQ (reference sequence). The V end was cut by 6 bases, the J end by 8 bases, with 15 bases between. CDR3 length: 13 amino acids.

This clone was observed once. The chain couples TRBV29-1 to TRBJ2-3, with D uncertain. V was clipped by 7 bases and J by 1 base, with 12 bases between them. Germline assignment: CDR1 SQVTM and CDR2 ANQGSEA. This CDR3 contains 13 residues. This CDR3 is CSADWAGTDTQYF. CDR3 DNA sequence: TGCAGCGCTGATTGGGCAGGCACAGATACGCAGTATTTT.

The V call is TRBV18, the J call TRBJ2-1; D may be TRBD2 (5 bases). Trimming removed 0 bases at V and 7 bases at J, with 16 bases between. Germline loops: CDR1 KGHSH, CDR2 LQKENI. CDR3 length equals 16 residues. In DNA form, the CDR3 reads TGTGCCAGCTCACCACCGGACGGGGTCAACGCAAATGAGCAGTTCTTC. Translating gives CASSPPDGVNANEQFF.

This clone has only a few counts. The chain has TRBV5-1 and TRBJ2-7, with 12 bases identical to TRBD1. Germline CDR1 SGHRS, CDR2 YFSETQ. This CDR3 has 15 residues. Losses at the gene ends were 5 bases for V and 5 bases for J; bases not matched to a gene: 8. CDR3 nucleotide sequence: TGCGCCAGCAGATCCGGGACAGGGGGCGCCCACGAGCAGTACTTC. It encodes CASRSGTGGAHEQYF.

This sequence joins TRBV28 and TRBJ2-5; 7 bases match TRBD1. The ends lost 8 bases at V and 5 bases at J; junction bases unmatched: 5. In germline, CDR1 is MDHEN, CDR2 SYDVKM. The CDR3 is made up of 12 amino acids. CDR3 sequence (DNA): TGTGCCAGCTGCCGACAGGGTGAGACCCAGTACTTC. Its protein is CASCRQGETQYF.

In the case of this clone: Relative to the germline gene, one junction end is altered; a read error may explain this. The rearrangement links TRBV5-1 to TRBJ1-6; TRBD1 might be the D (6 bases). The germline gives CDR1 SGHRS, CDR2 YFSETQ. The CDR3 totals 17 residues. CDR3: CASSLHPGGGDNSPLNF. The DNA for the CDR3 is TGCGCCAGCAGCCTCCACCCGGGGGGGGGCGATAATTCACCCCTCAACTTT.

The chain recombines TRBV6-5 with TRBJ2-5; possible D gene TRBD1, 6 bases. Germline loops: CDR1 MNHEY, CDR2 SVGAGI. The CDR3 consists of 14 residues. V dropped 5 bases and J dropped 5 bases, with 15 bases sitting between them. CDR3 DNA sequence: TGTGCCAGCAGTCTCCAAGGGGGTGTGGAGACCCAGTACTTC. It yields the protein CASSLQGGVETQYF.